This T cell receptor beta chain appears in the sequencing data of a study of OX40 agonist ivuxolimab in advanced cancers. The germline V gene encodes CDR1 SEHNR and CDR2 FQNEAQ (reference sequence). This CDR3 has 18 residues. Trimming took off 4 bases at V and 0 bases at J, with 21 bases between the two ends. Using immunoSEQ multiplex PCR, the repertoire was profiled, and TCRdb retains in-frame clones only, with some absent. The sample holds 80,000 or so clones, roughly 91% seen once. This TCR was sampled from an adult with an advanced solid tumor such as melanoma, head and neck, liver or kidney cancer. The specimen comprised CD4+ or CD8+ T cells sorted from blood, sampled in a trial of the OX40 agonist ivuxolimab. This chain links TRBV7-9 with TRBJ1-1; D is possibly TRBD1 (5 bases). The CDR3 DNA reads TGTGCCAGCAGCTCCCGAAGAATGGGGGGACCCTTGAACACTGAAGCTTTCTTT. The encoded protein is CASSSRRMGGPLNTEAFF.